This is a list of T cell receptor beta chains from one sample in a study of blood T cells in healthy people across ages. A single record per CDR3 protein comes from TCRdb applying MiXCR to the 5' RACE reads. The sample has nearly 1 million distinct CDR3 sequences; 45% to 60% are singletons. The sequencing sample was made of blood. These TCRs come from a woman aged 60-75 years in good health. Both conserved end residues are part of each CDR3. Each record gives: clone size, CDR3 length, J gene, D gene, V gene, CDR3 protein, CDR3 DNA. D genes are given only for firm matches. The size field is filled for only some rows; it gives once, few, many or a size class.

>few|18|TRBJ2-5|TRBD2|TRBV4-2
CASSPRTSGVSRKETQYF
TGTGCCAGCAGCCCGAGGACTAGCGGGGTTAGCAGAAAAGAGACCCAGTACTTC
>.|14|TRBJ2-3|.|TRBV6-5
CASSSPTLGNTQYF
TGTGCCAGCAGTTCCCCAACCTTGGGGAATACGCAGTATTTT
>.|17|TRBJ1-4|.|TRBV28
CASSFQGWEQGNEKLFF
TGTGCCAGCAGTTTTCAGGGGTGGGAACAAGGCAATGAAAAACTGTTTTTT
>.|14|TRBJ2-7|TRBD2|TRBV29-1
CSVFPGLAGGEQYF
TGCAGCGTTTTTCCGGGTCTAGCGGGTGGCGAGCAGTACTTC
>few|17|TRBJ2-7|TRBD2|TRBV20-1
CSAFGLAGSVRYYEQYF
TGCAGTGCTTTCGGACTAGCGGGATCGGTAAGGTACTACGAGCAGTACTTC
>.|14|TRBJ2-4|.|TRBV20-1
CSARGPVAKNIQYF
TGCAGTGCTAGGGGTCCTGTGGCCAAAAACATTCAGTACTTC
>.|15|TRBJ2-7|.|TRBV3-1
CASGPGGLLSYEQYF
TGTGCCAGCGGTCCCGGGGGCCTCCTTTCCTACGAGCAGTACTTC
>.|14|TRBJ2-7|.|TRBV15
CATSRGSRGYEQYF
TGTGCCACCAGCAGAGGGTCCAGGGGCTACGAGCAGTACTTC
>.|15|TRBJ2-7|TRBD1|TRBV18
CASSEGQGILYEQYF
TGTGCCAGCTCAGAGGGACAGGGAATACTTTACGAGCAGTACTTC
>.|16|TRBJ2-5|.|TRBV15
CATSRDKRTRVETQYF
TGTGCCACCAGCAGAGATAAACGGACCCGCGTTGAGACCCAGTACTTC
>few|13|TRBJ1-5|.|TRBV28
CASSLWGGQPQHF
TGTGCCAGCAGTTTATGGGGGGGGCAGCCCCAGCATTTT
>many|13|TRBJ1-1|.|TRBV12-3/TRBV12-4
CASSLPGNTEAFF
TGTGCCAGCAGTTTACCAGGGAACACTGAAGCTTTCTTT
>.|15|TRBJ2-7|.|TRBV14
CASSQGPGPTYEQYF
TGTGCCAGCAGCCAAGGGCCGGGACCAACCTACGAGCAGTACTTC
>many|19|TRBJ2-4|TRBD2|TRBV4-2
CASSPGTSGTLGGKNIQYF
TGTGCCAGCAGCCCAGGGACTAGCGGAACCCTTGGAGGCAAAAACATTCAGTACTTC
>.|19|TRBJ1-2|.|TRBV29-1
CSVRSGGPGPGGYMYDYTF
TGCAGCGTTCGTTCGGGGGGACCGGGCCCTGGAGGCTATATGTATGACTACACCTTC
>few|14|TRBJ2-5|TRBD1|TRBV6-5
CASRVGTAGRTQYF
TGTGCCAGCAGGGTAGGGACAGCCGGGCGGACCCAGTACTTC
>.|15|TRBJ2-1|.|TRBV5-1
CASSFSGVGYNEQFF
TGCGCCAGCAGCTTCTCGGGAGTAGGTTACAATGAGCAGTTCTTC
>.|14|TRBJ2-1|.|TRBV24-1
CATSGPGTYNEQFF
TGTGCCACCTCCGGACCCGGCACCTACAATGAGCAGTTCTTC
>.|15|TRBJ1-4|.|TRBV6-5
CASSLGGGTNEKLFF
TGTGCCAGCAGTTTAGGGGGTGGAACTAATGAAAAACTGTTTTTT
>many|13|TRBJ1-5|TRBD1|TRBV29-1
CSVGQGSNQPQHF
TGCAGCGTTGGACAGGGTAGCAATCAGCCCCAGCATTTT
>.|15|TRBJ2-5|.|TRBV29-1
CSVTFQDWGLGEQYF
TGCAGCGTTACCTTCCAGGACTGGGGTCTTGGGGAGCAGTACTTC
>few|13|TRBJ2-7|.|TRBV9
CASSVDPVGEQYF
TGTGCCAGCAGCGTAGACCCCGTGGGCGAGCAGTACTTC
>.|18|TRBJ2-3|TRBD1|TRBV28
CASSPRTGLTGGADTQYF
TGTGCCAGCAGCCCCCGGACAGGGCTGACGGGTGGTGCAGATACGCAGTATTTT
>.|14|TRBJ1-4|.|TRBV6-6
CASTLGGQNEKLFF
TGTGCCAGCACCCTCGGGGGGCAGAATGAAAAACTGTTTTTT
>.|16|TRBJ2-3|.|TRBV29-1
CSVGGLAATSTDTQYF
TGCAGCGTCGGGGGGCTAGCGGCAACTAGCACAGATACGCAGTATTTT
>.|8|TRBJ1-1|.|TRBV20-1
CSAPKAFF
TGCAGTGCCCCAAAGGCTTTCTTT
>.|12|TRBJ2-5|.|TRBV11-2
CASSTRVETQYF
TGTGCCAGCAGCACGAGGGTGGAGACCCAGTACTTC
>few|15|TRBJ2-7|TRBD1|TRBV6-5
CASSYSTGEYYEQYF
TGTGCCAGCAGTTACTCGACAGGGGAGTACTACGAGCAGTACTTC
>.|16|TRBJ1-1|.|TRBV14
CASSQDFVRRGTEAFF
TGTGCCAGCAGCCAAGATTTTGTACGCAGGGGCACTGAAGCTTTCTTT
>once|12|TRBJ2-1|.|TRBV29-1
CSATATGNEQFF
TGCAGCGCCACGGCCACCGGCAATGAGCAGTTCTTC
>.|15|TRBJ2-7|.|TRBV15
CATSRMGQRAYEQYF
TGTGCCACCAGCAGAATGGGACAGCGGGCCTACGAGCAGTACTTC
>.|15|TRBJ2-3|TRBD2|TRBV15
CATRKGLALTDTQYF
TGTGCCACCAGGAAAGGACTAGCATTGACAGATACGCAGTATTTT
>.|17|TRBJ2-3|TRBD2|TRBV27
CASSLRLAGRGKDTQYF
TGTGCCAGCAGTTTACGGTTAGCGGGAAGAGGGAAAGATACGCAGTATTTT
>.|13|TRBJ1-1|.|TRBV28
CASWERLNTEAFF
TGTGCCAGCTGGGAGCGGTTGAACACTGAAGCTTTCTTT
>.|10|TRBJ2-7|.|TRBV2
CAGPFGEQYF
TGTGCCGGACCCTTTGGAGAGCAGTACTTC
>.|14|TRBJ2-7|TRBD1|TRBV25-1
CASSDGQVFYDQYF
TGTGCCAGCAGTGACGGACAGGTGTTCTACGATCAGTACTTC
>.|14|TRBJ2-5|.|TRBV7-9
CASSLKGPGETQYF
TGTGCCAGCAGCTTAAAAGGACCGGGGGAGACCCAGTACTTC
>.|12|TRBJ1-1|.|TRBV30
CAWISRVTEAFF
TGTGCCTGGATCTCACGGGTCACTGAAGCTTTCTTT
>.|15|TRBJ2-3|TRBD1|TRBV5-1
CASSSSDRGTDTQYF
TGCGCCAGCAGCTCCTCGGACAGGGGCACAGATACGCAGTATTTT
>few|16|TRBJ2-3|TRBD2|TRBV6-2/TRBV6-3
CASSYSREESTDTQYF
TGTGCCAGCAGTTACTCGCGGGAGGAGAGTACAGATACGCAGTATTTT
>few|12|TRBJ1-1|.|TRBV29-1
CSAAQGWTEAFF
TGCAGCGCTGCTCAGGGTTGGACTGAAGCTTTCTTT
>.|17|TRBJ2-1|TRBD2|TRBV20-1
CSARRTSGSLFDNEQFF
TGCAGTGCTAGAAGGACTAGCGGGAGTCTTTTCGACAATGAGCAGTTCTTC
>.|19|TRBJ2-6|.|TRBV21-1
CASSHKTPGHFSGANVLTF
TGTGCCAGCAGCCACAAAACTCCGGGACATTTCTCTGGGGCCAACGTCCTGACTTTC
>few|14|TRBJ2-7|TRBD1|TRBV6-5
CASSPRTGAYEQYF
TGTGCCAGCAGTCCTCGGACAGGGGCCTACGAGCAGTACTTC
>few|15|TRBJ2-3|.|TRBV4-1
CASSQERADTDTQYF
TGCGCCAGCAGCCAAGAAAGGGCGGACACAGATACGCAGTATTTT
>few|15|TRBJ2-1|TRBD1|TRBV12-3/TRBV12-4
CASRPGTGRYNEQFF
TGTGCCAGCAGGCCGGGGACAGGGCGATACAATGAGCAGTTCTTC
>few|16|TRBJ1-3|.|TRBV4-2
CASSRGQRSAGNTIYF
TGTGCCAGCAGCCGAGGACAGCGATCGGCTGGAAACACCATATATTTT
>.|12|TRBJ2-7|.|TRBV7-6
CASSLETYEQYF
TGTGCCAGCAGTCTAGAGACCTACGAGCAGTACTTC
>.|16|TRBJ2-3|TRBD1|TRBV6-6
CASRPITGGRTDTQYF
TGTGCCAGCAGGCCTATTACAGGGGGAAGGACAGATACGCAGTATTTT
>.|14|TRBJ2-3|TRBD1|TRBV19
CASRDRERTDTQYF
TGTGCCAGTAGGGACAGGGAGAGGACAGATACGCAGTATTTT
>few|15|TRBJ2-1|.|TRBV2
CAVKTGTEINNEQFF
TGTGCGGTCAAAACGGGGACCGAAATAAACAATGAGCAGTTCTTC
>.|15|TRBJ1-5|.|TRBV19
CASSSVRSGNQPQHF
TGTGCCAGTAGTAGCGTCAGGTCGGGCAATCAGCCCCAGCATTTT
>few|15|TRBJ2-5|TRBD1|TRBV7-9
CASSLAPGQIETQYF
TGTGCCAGCAGCTTAGCACCGGGACAGATAGAGACCCAGTACTTC
>.|16|TRBJ1-2|.|TRBV7-2
CASSLGPGTFVYGYTF
TGTGCCAGCAGCTTAGGCCCCGGGACGTTTGTCTATGGCTACACCTTC
>.|14|TRBJ2-1|TRBD1|TRBV5-1
CASSVDRGSYEQFF
TGCGCCAGCAGCGTGGACAGGGGTAGCTATGAGCAGTTCTTC
>.|18|TRBJ2-7|TRBD2|TRBV4-2
CASSQELAGGVYYNEQYF
TGTGCCAGCAGCCAAGAACTAGCGGGAGGGGTTTACTACAATGAGCAGTACTTC
>once|13|TRBJ1-3|.|TRBV10-3
CAISGTPVRTIYF
TGTGCCATCAGTGGGACGCCGGTGAGAACCATATATTTT